This T cell receptor beta chain was recorded in a study of CD4 T cells in relation to SARS-CoV-2 and coronaviruses. Across the study: ViraFEST: approximately eleven-day antigen culture of PBMCs, then TCR beta CDR3 sequencing. Controls used an HIV-1 Nef peptide pool or no peptide.

Regarding this clone: What it binds is not known.

The CDR3 runs to 13 residues. Looked up from germline, CDR1 is SGHTA and CDR2 is FQGNSA. Trimming took 5 bases from V and 8 from J, leaving 15 bases between them. Libraries were prepared by immunoSEQ multiplex PCR; TCRdb keeps only in-frame clonotypes and omits some of them. This table has about 17,000 clones, 82% appearing once. Before the COVID-19 pandemic, during about 2010-2018, CD4+ T cells were taken from unexposed donors. CD4+ T cells were isolated from the cells after 10 days of culture. Whole-study findings and limits: Approximately 65% of donors had memory CD4+ clonotypes crossrecognizing SARS-CoV-2 and common cold coronavirus spike.

Sequencing used CD4+ T cells from PBMCs, cultured in vitro. The gene calls are TRBV7-2 and TRBJ1-2; D is possibly TRBD1 (5 bases). The TCR originated in a human donor in good health. This chain's CDR3 is CASSPQGEGGYTF. The CDR3 region has the DNA TGTGCCAGCAGCCCCCAGGGAGAGGGAGGCTACACCTTC.